These 9 T cell receptor beta chains were sequenced from one sample in a study of blood T cell repertoires in COVID-19. Libraries were prepared by immunoSEQ multiplex PCR; TCRdb keeps only in-frame clonotypes and omits some of them. The sample includes about 480,000 clones, approximately 90% of them seen just once. The specimen sequenced was PBMCs or T cells enriched from blood (not recorded which). All receptors derive from a woman in her thirties or forties who had recovered from COVID-19.

The chain uses TRBV7-8 and TRBJ2-3, with TRBD2 matching 8 bases. The CDR3 runs 15 residues. J was trimmed by 5 bases and V by 1 base; bases with no gene match: 5. CDR1 is SGHVS and CDR2 is FQNEAQ in the germline V gene. The CDR3 spells CASSLGGAGVDTQYF. The CDR3 region has the DNA TGTGCCAGCAGCTTAGGCGGAGCGGGAGTAGATACGCAGTATTTT. Drawing the rest from reference TRBV7-8 and TRBJ2-3, the complete variable domain is GAGVSQSPRYKVAKRGQDVALRCDPISGHVSLFWYQQALGQGPEFLTYFQNEAQLDKSGLPSDRFFAERPEGSVSTLKIQRTQQEDSAVYLCASSLGGAGVDTQYFGPGTRLTVL.

V usage is TRBV4-1 and J usage is TRBJ2-3; 11 bases are a match to TRBD2. CDR3 length equals 18 residues. The germline gives CDR1 MGHRA, CDR2 YSYEKL. Trimming removed 0 bases from V and 2 bases from J; junction bases left unmatched: 7. The CDR3 DNA is TGCGCCAGCAGCCAAGAAAACCGACTAGCGGGGAACACAGATACGCAGTATTTT. Its protein is CASSQENRLAGNTDTQYF.

The chain recombines TRBV7-2 with TRBJ2-6; D is ambiguous. The germline CDR1 and CDR2 sequences are SGHTA and FQGNSA. The CDR3 is 15 amino acids. V lost 2 bases and J 1 base, leaving 6 bases between the germline ends. In nucleotides, the CDR3 is TGTGCCAGCAGCTTAATTCCGTCTGGGGCCAACGTCCTGACTTTC. Protein sequence: CASSLIPSGANVLTF.

V is TRBV4-2 and J is TRBJ2-3; 11 nucleotides line up with TRBD2. V lost 4 bases and J lost 3; bases outside the gene matches: 12. Germline V lookup: CDR1 LGHNA, CDR2 YNFKEQ. This CDR3 is built from 18 residues. CDR3 region: CASSPWHTSGSSTDTQYF. CDR3 DNA: TGTGCCAGCAGCCCCTGGCATACTAGCGGGAGCTCGACAGATACGCAGTATTTT.

In its sample, this clone was seen a few times. The V gene is TRBV14, the J gene TRBJ2-7, with D perhaps TRBD1 (5 bases). The V end was cut by 2 bases, the J end by 3 bases, with 20 bases between. The CDR3 is made up of 17 amino acids. CDR1 and CDR2 (germline): SGHDN, FVKESK. Here the CDR3 reads CASSQTTRGITRYEQYF. The CDR3 region has the DNA TGTGCCAGCAGCCAAACGACAAGGGGAATTACTCGCTACGAGCAGTACTTC.

V usage is TRBV25-1 and J usage is TRBJ2-1; D perhaps matches TRBD2 (6 bases). The CDR3 covers 18 residues. CDR1 is MGHDK, CDR2 SYGVNS, per germline. V lost 1 base, J lost 2 bases, and 18 bases lay in between. The CDR3 DNA follows: TGTGCCAGCAGTGAATCCTCTAAACGGGAGTTCCCCTACAATGAGCAGTTCTTC. Amino acid sequence: CASSESSKREFPYNEQFF. Full variable domain (outside the CDR3, taken from reference TRBV25-1 and TRBJ2-1): EADIYQTPRYLVIGTGKKITLECSQTMGHDKMYWYQQDPGMELHLIHYSYGVNSTEKGDLSSESTVSRIRTEHFPLTLESARPSHTSQYLCASSESSKREFPYNEQFFGPGTRLTVL.

This chain connects TRBV7-8 to TRBJ2-1; TRBD2 agrees at 12 bases. The CDR3 length is 16 residues. In germline, CDR1 is SGHVS, CDR2 FQNEAQ. Trimming at V came to 1 base and at J to 9 bases, leaving 7 bases not matched to a gene. CDR3 nucleotide sequence: TGTGCCAGCAGCTTAGAAGGGCTAGCGGGAGGGCGTGAGCAGTTCTTC. It translates to CASSLEGLAGGREQFF.

This clone appeared a single time. The V gene is TRBV3-1 (or the pseudogene TRBV3-2), the J gene TRBJ1-1; D remains ambiguous. Per the germline V gene, CDR1 is LGHDT and CDR2 is YNNKEL (reference sequence). There are 15 residues in the CDR3. Trimming pared 4 bases from V and 1 base from J, leaving 13 bases between. CDR3 protein: CASSPARLENTEAFF. As DNA, the CDR3 is TGTGCCAGCAGCCCTGCAAGACTGGAGAACACTGAAGCTTTCTTT.

This chain links TRBV24-1 with TRBJ2-6; the match to TRBD2 covers 11 bases. The CDR3 has 19 amino acids. CDR1 is KGHDR and CDR2 is SFDVKD in the germline V gene. V shed 4 bases, J shed 0 bases, and the junction held 7 bases outside the gene matches. The CDR3 DNA follows: TGTGCCACCAGTGACCCTAGCGGGAGGTCGTCCTCTGGGGCCAACGTCCTGACTTTC. Translation: CATSDPSGRSSSGANVLTF.